The sequence of this T cell receptor (beta chain) was determined in a study of T cell responses to AZD1222 COVID-19 vaccine. Sequenced by immunoSEQ multiplex PCR; TCRdb stores in-frame clones only, minus some. Altogether about 89,000 clones are present, around nine tenths being singletons, with the ten largest covering roughly 5%. The V gene's germline CDR1 is GTSNPN and CDR2 SVGIG (reference sequence). V lost 3 bases, J lost 4 bases, and 3 bases stayed unmatched. There are 13 residues in the CDR3. The TCR was taken from an adult who received the AZD1222 COVID-19 vaccine. This specimen consisted of peripheral blood, obtained 28 days after the second AZD1222 dose. The chain joins TRBV30 to TRBJ1-1, with TRBD1 identical over 9 bases. This CDR3 is CAWSQDRGTEAFF. CDR3 in DNA: TGTGCCTGGAGCCAGGACAGGGGCACTGAAGCTTTCTTT.